The source of this T cell receptor beta chain is a study of shared clonotypes between healthy human individuals. On this clone itself: Its antigen is undetermined.

Study-level results: Clonotypes shared by all four donors outscored non-shared clonotypes in generation probability. The small donor group covered limited genetic and exposure diversity.

The CDR3 length is 17 residues. The V and J ends lost 0 bases and 6 bases respectively, with 20 bases between them. Germline V CDR1 and CDR2: SGHRS, YFSETQ. The data were produced by immunoSEQ multiplex PCR, yet TCRdb's version contains in-frame clones alone and is incomplete. The table lists 2 million to 2.5 million clones, approximately 93% of them singletons, with about 0.39% in the top ten. The chain carries TRBV5-1 and TRBJ2-3; D possibly matches TRBD1 or TRBD2 (5 bases each). The receptor comes from a man younger than 30 in good health. Some clones in this sample may be carry-over from other donors' samples. The sequencing input was naive CD4+ T cells from PBMCs. Subset noted: CD45RA+ positively selected. The CDR3 DNA follows: TGCGCCAGCAGCTTGGTTAGCCGGGACCCTCGTCGGGATACGCAGTATTTT. Its protein is CASSLVSRDPRRDTQYF. The full variable domain, its missing parts supplied by reference TRBV5-1 and TRBJ2-3, is KAGVTQTPRYLIKTRGQQVTLSCSPISGHRSVSWYQQTPGQGLQFLFEYFSETQRNKGNFPGRFSGRQFSNSRSEMNVSTLELGDSALYLCASSLVSRDPRRDTQYFGPGTRLTVL.